Each of the 14 T cell receptor beta chains below was sequenced from the same sample in a study of cytomegalovirus exposure and HLA in healthy donors. Researchers ran the PCR with 60 Vbeta and 13 Jbeta primers. Measured with immunoSEQ multiplex PCR; TCRdb has only the in-frame clones, and not every one. This sample has around 130,000 clones, with over 70% found just once. The sample comprised PBMCs. These receptors came from a woman aged 40 to 49 in good health and CMV-seropositive.

This rearrangement joins TRBV5-1 to TRBJ2-7, with 12 bases identical to TRBD2. The CDR3 contains 15 residues. CDR1 and CDR2 (germline): SGHRS, YFSETQ. After removal of 0 bases from V and 7 bases from J, the junction contained 5 bases not matched to a gene. The CDR3 nucleotides are TGCGCCAGCAGCTTGGTCCTAGCGGGAGGGCGAGAGCAGTACTTC. It yields the protein CASSLVLAGGREQYF.

CDR3: CASSNIRGYEQYF. Here the CDR3 DNA reads TGCGCCAGCAGTAATATCCGGGGGTACGAGCAGTACTTC. The chain couples TRBV4-3 to TRBJ2-7; weak D call: TRBD2 (6 bases). The V and J ends lost 6 bases and 4 bases respectively, with 13 bases between them. Germline lookup yields CDR1 LGHNA and CDR2 YSLEER. The CDR3 runs to 13 residues.

V and J are TRBV30 and TRBJ2-7; 9 nucleotides agree with TRBD1. The trim removed 4 bases at V and 5 bases at J, leaving 6 bases unmatched. The CDR3 totals 13 residues. The germline V gene encodes CDR1 GTSNPN and CDR2 SVGIG (reference sequence). The CDR3 DNA follows: TGTGCCTGGACCGGGACAGGGTCGGACGAGCAGTACTTC. It codes for CAWTGTGSDEQYF.

This chain links TRBV7-3 with TRBJ1-2; D call uncertain. Trimming left V 2 bases short and J 8 bases short, with 21 bases between. The CDR3 totals 16 residues. Per germline, CDR1 SGHTA and CDR2 FQGTGA. The CDR3 nucleotides read TGTGCCAGCAGCTTAGGAACGGGGAGTCTTTCACGCGGCTACACCTTC. Amino acids: CASSLGTGSLSRGYTF.

This clone was detected only a few times. The V gene is TRBV6-5, the J gene TRBJ1-4; D remains ambiguous. Germline V CDR1 and CDR2: MNHEY, SVGAGI. CDR3 length equals 13 residues. V was cut by 6 bases and J by 8 bases, with 13 bases left in between. The CDR3 loop is CASRKSGVEKLFF. CDR3 bases: TGTGCCAGCAGAAAATCAGGCGTCGAAAAACTGTTTTTT.

This chain connects TRBV5-1 to TRBJ2-5; the D gene is possibly TRBD2 (6 bases). Trimming left V 5 bases short and J 5 bases short, with 16 bases between. This CDR3 has 14 amino acids. Germline V gives CDR1 SGHRS, CDR2 YFSETQ. CDR3 amino acids: CASRIAEGSETQYF. DNA of the CDR3: TGCGCCAGCAGGATAGCGGAGGGGTCGGAGACCCAGTACTTC.

The chain joins TRBV5-4 to TRBJ2-7; 8 bases agree with TRBD1. CDR3 size: 15 residues. Germline CDR1 and CDR2: SGHNT and YYREEE (reference sequence). The ends lost 3 bases at V and 5 bases at J; junction bases unmatched: 10. The CDR3 DNA follows: TGTGCCAGCAGCTCTGCTGACAGGGGATGGGACGAGCAGTACTTC. Protein product: CASSSADRGWDEQYF.

The chain carries TRBV9 and TRBJ2-7, with D perhaps matching TRBD1 (5 bases). CDR3 length equals 16 residues. The ends were cut back, 0 bases at V and 2 bases at J, with 15 bases in the middle. Looked up from germline, CDR1 is SGDLS and CDR2 is YYNGEE. The CDR3 spells CASSVGGAVSTYEQYF. The CDR3 nucleotides read TGTGCCAGCAGCGTAGGTGGGGCGGTGTCAACCTACGAGCAGTACTTC.

This clone was seen only once. The rearrangement joins TRBV6-5 to TRBJ1-2; D unresolved. V dropped 4 bases and J dropped 3 bases, with 18 bases sitting between them. CDR3 length: 16 amino acids. Germline values: CDR1 MNHEY, CDR2 SVGAGI. In DNA, the CDR3 is TGTGCCAGCAGTTTAACCACGAAGGGCGGGTACTATGGCTACACCTTC. This sequence encodes CASSLTTKGGYYGYTF.

The rearrangement links TRBV29-1 to TRBJ1-1; possibly TRBD1 for D (5 bases). The CDR3 is 13 residues long. CDR1 is SQVTM and CDR2 is ANQGSEA in the germline V gene. V gave up 5 bases and J gave up 5 bases, with 15 bases separating them. The CDR3 DNA follows: TGCAGCGTTTCTAGGTGGGGGGGGACTGAAGCTTTCTTT. Its translation: CSVSRWGGTEAFF. Using reference TRBV29-1 and TRBJ1-1 for the parts outside the CDR3, the full variable domain is SAVISQKPSRDICQRGTSLTIQCQVDSQVTMMFWYRQQPGQSLTLIATANQGSEATYESGFVIDKFPISRPNLTFSTLTVSNMSPEDSSIYLCSVSRWGGTEAFFGQGTRLTVV.

The V call is TRBV28, the J call TRBJ1-2; TRBD1 is a possible D gene (5 bases). Looked up from germline, CDR1 is MDHEN and CDR2 is SYDVKM. There are 12 residues in the CDR3. V was pared by 5 bases and J by 8 bases, with 12 bases between. In DNA, the CDR3 is TGTGCCAGCAGTGCCGCGGGGGGAGGCTACACCTTC. The encoded protein is CASSAAGGGYTF.

This sequence joins TRBV9 and TRBJ2-1; D unclear. V was pared by 3 bases and J by 10 bases, with 11 bases between. Germline V gene lookup returns CDR1 SGDLS and CDR2 YYNGEE. The CDR3 length is 12 residues. CDR3 protein: CASSALLGEQFF. In DNA form, the CDR3 reads TGTGCCAGCAGCGCCCTCCTCGGGGAGCAGTTCTTC.

This clone showed up just once. The rearrangement links TRBV7-8 to TRBJ1-5, with a possible D match to TRBD1 (5 bases). V was shortened by 5 bases and J by 9 bases, with 11 bases between the two germline ends. The CDR3 sequence is 12 residues long. The V gene's germline CDR1 is SGHVS and CDR2 FQNEAQ. In nucleotides, the CDR3 is TGTGCCAGCAGCCCAGCGGGGGGGCCCCAGCATTTT. Translating it yields CASSPAGGPQHF.

As to this clone: Distinct nucleotide sequences in the sample also encode this CDR3. This rearrangement joins TRBV4-1 to TRBJ1-3; D possibly corresponds to TRBD1 (5 bases). Trimming took 5 bases from V and 0 from J, leaving 11 bases between them. The CDR3 runs 15 residues. The germline V gene has CDR1 MGHRA and CDR2 YSYEKL. In DNA form, the CDR3 reads TGCGCCAGCAGCGGTACAGGAAGCTCTGGAAACACCATATATTTT. Encoded protein: CASSGTGSSGNTIYF.